Listed below are T cell receptor beta chains from one sample, sequenced in a study of CD8+ T cells in alopecia areata. Sequencing was performed with immunoSEQ multiplex PCR; in TCRdb, only in-frame clones are kept and a portion is missing. This table holds 100,000 to 150,000 clones, roughly 61% found once. The material sequenced was CD4+ T cells sorted from blood, taken at week 0. The receptor set was obtained from a human donor with alopecia areata. Each CDR3 is given with its conserved first and last residue. A D gene is named only where the DNA matches it firmly. Clone size is given for some rows only: seen once, a few or many times, or a class if the clone is expanded.

TRBV30,NA,TRBJ2-1,TRBD2,CAWSAGGGAYNEQFF,TGTGCCTGGAGCGCCGGTGGGGGGGCCTACAATGAGCAGTTCTTC
TRBV2,NA,TRBJ2-2,NA,CASSEFFHTGELFF,TGTGCCAGCAGTGAATTTTTCCACACCGGGGAGCTGTTTTTT
TRBV7-2,NA,TRBJ2-5,NA,CASSLGSDPEETQYF,TGTGCCAGCAGCTTAGGGTCAGACCCAGAAGAGACCCAGTACTTC
TRBV4-3,few,TRBJ2-2,NA,CASSQDLGQTTGELFF,TGCGCCAGCAGCCAAGATCTAGGACAGACCACCGGGGAGCTGTTTTTT
TRBV6-5,NA,TRBJ2-7,NA,CASSYLYEQYF,TGTGCCAGCAGTTATCTATACGAGCAGTACTTC
TRBV27,NA,TRBJ2-3,TRBD2,CASSLPGLREGDSTDTQYF,TGTGCCAGCAGTTTACCGGGACTAAGAGAGGGAGACAGCACAGATACGCAGTATTTT
TRBV6-5,NA,TRBJ1-5,NA,CASSYSRDQPQHF,TGTGCCAGCAGTTACTCGAGAGATCAGCCCCAGCATTTT
TRBV4-2,NA,TRBJ2-5,NA,CASSDQETQYF,TGTGCCAGCAGCGACCAAGAGACCCAGTACTTC
TRBV12-5,few,TRBJ1-5,NA,CASGLGGDQPQHF,TGTGCTAGTGGTTTGGGAGGGGATCAGCCCCAGCATTTT
TRBV13,NA,TRBJ2-3,TRBD2,CASTASGADTQYF,TGTGCCAGCACCGCAAGCGGGGCTGATACGCAGTATTTT
TRBV5-1,NA,TRBJ2-1,TRBD2,CASSLRTSGNNEQFF,TGCGCCAGCAGCTTACGGACTAGCGGAAATAATGAGCAGTTCTTC
TRBV5-6,NA,TRBJ1-1,NA,CASSVNGRTRGEAFF,TGTGCCAGCAGCGTGAACGGCAGGACTAGAGGGGAAGCTTTCTTT
TRBV7-3,NA,TRBJ2-3,TRBD2,CASSFHSGAGDTQYF,TGTGCCAGCAGCTTTCATAGCGGGGCCGGAGATACGCAGTATTTT
TRBV7-6,NA,TRBJ2-7,NA,CASSLGAVYEQYF,TGTGCCAGCAGCTTAGGGGCAGTGTACGAGCAGTACTTC
TRBV7-9,NA,TRBJ1-5,TRBD1,CASSNHRGSNQPQHF,TGTGCCAGCAGCAACCACAGGGGAAGCAATCAGCCCCAGCATTTT
TRBV5-4,NA,TRBJ2-2,TRBD2,CASSSKREGRGTGELFF,TGTGCCAGCAGCTCCAAGCGGGAGGGCCGCGGCACCGGGGAGCTGTTTTTT
TRBV28,NA,TRBJ2-7,NA,CASSLPRPPADRTYEQYF,TGTGCCAGCAGTTTACCCCGCCCCCCGGCAGACCGAACCTACGAGCAGTACTTC
TRBV6-6,NA,TRBJ1-5,NA,CASSQTSHDQPQHF,TGTGCCAGCAGTCAGACAAGCCACGATCAGCCCCAGCATTTT
TRBV9,NA,TRBJ2-5,TRBD1,CASSVSPQGTAETQYF,TGTGCCAGCAGCGTAAGCCCACAGGGGACCGCCGAGACCCAGTACTTC
TRBV25-1,NA,TRBJ2-5,NA,CASSPLGGEETQYF,TGTGCCAGCAGTCCCTTGGGGGGAGAAGAGACCCAGTACTTC
TRBV5-1,NA,TRBJ2-1,NA,CASSYEMREQFF,TGCGCCAGCAGCTACGAGATGCGTGAGCAGTTCTTC
TRBV19,few,TRBJ2-2,NA,CASSILSRGGNTGELFF,TGTGCCAGTAGTATCCTCTCCAGGGGAGGGAACACCGGGGAGCTGTTTTTT
TRBV7-2,NA,TRBJ1-2,TRBD1,CASSSSTGQGAYGYTF,TGTGCCAGCAGCTCTTCCACCGGACAGGGAGCATACGGCTACACCTTC
TRBV5-6,NA,TRBJ1-2,NA,CASSLELKRGGYYGYTF,TGTGCCAGCAGCTTGGAATTAAAGAGAGGCGGATACTATGGCTACACCTTC
TRBV1,NA,TRBJ2-7,NA,CTSSQSCGRFSYEQYF,TGCACCAGCAGCCAAAGTTGCGGGAGGTTCTCCTACGAGCAGTACTTC
TRBV5-4,NA,TRBJ2-3,TRBD1,CASSLQGGSTDTQYF,TGTGCCAGCAGCTTACAGGGGGGAAGCACAGATACGCAGTATTTT
TRBV5-1,NA,TRBJ1-2,TRBD1,CASSPGTGQLHYGYTF,TGCGCCAGCAGCCCGGGAACGGGACAGTTACACTATGGCTACACCTTC
TRBV4-1,NA,TRBJ2-3,NA,CASSQEGGVSSGRRTDTQYF,TGCGCCAGCAGCCAAGAAGGAGGAGTGTCTTCGGGGCGACGCACAGATACGCAGTATTTT
TRBV5-6,once,TRBJ2-7,TRBD1,CASTLTGPYEQYF,TGTGCCAGCACCCTGACAGGGCCCTACGAGCAGTACTTC
TRBV5-1,NA,TRBJ2-1,TRBD1,CASSLGWTGKDEQFF,TGCGCCAGCAGCTTGGGATGGACAGGGAAGGATGAGCAGTTCTTC
TRBV5-1,NA,TRBJ2-5,NA,CASSRFGGYQETQYF,TGCGCCAGCAGCCGCTTCGGTGGTTACCAAGAGACCCAGTACTTC
TRBV28,few,TRBJ1-4,TRBD1,CASSLWDRVGQKLFF,TGTGCCAGCAGTTTATGGGACAGGGTTGGGCAAAAACTGTTTTTT
TRBV18,NA,TRBJ1-1,TRBD1,CASGLTGVRDTEAFF,TGTGCCAGCGGCCTGACAGGGGTACGGGACACTGAAGCTTTCTTT
TRBV2,NA,TRBJ2-2,NA,CASRGEGHPIYTGELFF,TGTGCCAGCAGGGGGGAGGGACATCCCATCTACACCGGGGAGCTGTTTTTT
TRBV6-6,NA,TRBJ2-7,TRBD2,CASSPSSGGAGEQYF,TGTGCCAGCAGTCCCTCTAGCGGGGGGGCCGGCGAGCAGTACTTC
TRBV30,NA,TRBJ1-2,TRBD1,CAWTQPYPGTANYGYTF,TGTGCCTGGACTCAGCCTTACCCCGGGACAGCTAACTATGGCTACACCTTC
TRBV4-2,few,TRBJ1-5,NA,CASSQDGDQPQHF,TGTGCCAGCAGCCAAGACGGCGATCAGCCCCAGCATTTT
TRBV7-2,NA,TRBJ2-1,NA,CASSLALLNEQFF,TGTGCCAGCAGCTTAGCTCTCCTCAATGAGCAGTTCTTC
TRBV29-1,once,TRBJ1-1,NA,CSETDTANTEASF,TGCAGCGAGACGGACACAGCGAACACTGAAGCTTCCTTT
TRBV30,NA,TRBJ1-1,NA,CAWSVSDKSAFF,TGTGCCTGGAGTGTATCTGACAAGTCGGCTTTCTTT
TRBV7-9,NA,TRBJ2-2,NA,CASSPSGTTGELFF,TGTGCCAGCAGCCCCTCAGGGACCACCGGGGAGCTGTTTTTT